This T cell receptor (beta chain) was found in a study of CD8+ T cells in alopecia areata. Isolated RNA was reverse transcribed into cDNA used as the sequencing template. Assay used: immunoSEQ multiplex PCR; TCRdb lists only in-frame clones, some missing. This table has around 190,000 clones, about 61% appearing once. Trimming at V came to 5 bases and at J to 6 bases, leaving 7 bases not matched to a gene. The CDR3 has 14 amino acids. Germline lookup yields CDR1 SGHVS and CDR2 FQNEAQ. This clone was detected a few times. This sequence originates from a human donor in good health. The specimen sequenced was CD8+ T cells sorted from blood. V usage is TRBV7-8 and J usage is TRBJ1-1; TRBD1 aligns across 9 bases. This chain's CDR3 is CASSLRDRVPEAFF. CDR3 bases: TGTGCCAGCAGCCTCCGGGACAGGGTTCCTGAAGCTTTCTTT.